These T cell receptor beta chains were read from a single sample in a study of cytomegalovirus exposure and HLA in healthy donors. Assay used: immunoSEQ multiplex PCR; TCRdb lists only in-frame clones, some missing. The sample yields roughly 160,000 clones, 70% to 90% seen once. The specimen was PBMCs. These receptors all come from a man aged 25-45 years in good health and CMV-seropositive. Both conserved end residues are part of each CDR3. A D gene is named only where the DNA matches it firmly. Not every row has a clone size; where given, it reads once, few, many or a size class.

v_gene,j_gene,abundance,d_gene,CDR3nt,CDR3aa
TRBV20-1,TRBJ2-1,NA,NA,TGCAGTGCGAGGAGATCGGGACTGGAGTTCTTC,CSARRSGLEFF
TRBV7-2,TRBJ2-1,once,TRBD2,TGTGCCAGCAGTATAGCGGGAGGGCTCCCTCAGTTCTTC,CASSIAGGLPQFF
TRBV30,TRBJ1-1,NA,NA,TGTGCCTGGAGCGACCAGGGGTATACTGAAGCTTTCTTT,CAWSDQGYTEAFF
TRBV7-2,TRBJ2-1,NA,TRBD1,TGTGCCAGCAGCTTGCCGGGACAGGGGTACAATGAGCAGTTCTTC,CASSLPGQGYNEQFF
TRBV10-3,TRBJ1-6,few,NA,TGTGCCATCGGGAGCTCCTATAATTCACCCCTCCACTTT,CAIGSSYNSPLHF
TRBV5-4,TRBJ2-3,NA,NA,TGTGCCAGCAGCTTGGACAGCGGATTTACAGATACGCAGTATTTT,CASSLDSGFTDTQYF
TRBV5-4,TRBJ2-7,NA,TRBD1,TGTGCCACCACGATATGGGACAGGGGGACCTACGAGCAGTACTTC,CATTIWDRGTYEQYF
TRBV4-3,TRBJ2-6,NA,NA,TGCGCCAGCAGCCAAGATCGGAGACTTCAGTCTGGGGCCAACGTCCTGACTTTC,CASSQDRRLQSGANVLTF
TRBV7-3,TRBJ1-1,NA,TRBD1,TGTGCCACAGGGGGGACAGAAGCTTTCTTT,CATGGTEAFF
TRBV5-1,TRBJ2-5,NA,TRBD2,TGCGCCAGCAGCTTGTGGGGGAATAGCGGGAGTTTCGAAGAGACCCAGTACTTC,CASSLWGNSGSFEETQYF
TRBV10-3,TRBJ2-1,NA,TRBD2,TGTGCCATCAGTGATTCGACTAGCGGATACAATGAGCAGTTCTTC,CAISDSTSGYNEQFF
TRBV11-2,TRBJ2-1,NA,NA,TGTGCCAGCAGCCCCAGTGGGCTCTACAATGAGCAGTTCTTC,CASSPSGLYNEQFF
TRBV7-2,TRBJ1-2,NA,TRBD1,TGTGCCAGCAGCGAACCGACAGGGGCCCTATCTGGCTACACCTTC,CASSEPTGALSGYTF
TRBV7-9,TRBJ2-2,once,TRBD1,TGTTCCAGCAGCCGGACAGGGGATTGGCGCACCGGGGAGCTGTTTTTT,CSSSRTGDWRTGELFF
TRBV30,TRBJ2-7,once,NA,TGTGCCGGTGCTCTCGGGGAGTCCACCTACGAGCAGTACTTC,CAGALGESTYEQYF
TRBV27,TRBJ2-5,NA,TRBD1,TGTGCCAGCAGTTTAACCGGGACAGGGCCAGAGACCCAGTACTTC,CASSLTGTGPETQYF
TRBV7-8,TRBJ2-2,once,TRBD2,TGTGCCAGCAGCTTAAGACTAGCGGGGATGAACACCGGGGAGCTGTTTTTT,CASSLRLAGMNTGELFF
TRBV7-3,TRBJ2-2,few,TRBD2,TGTGCCAGCAGCTTATCGCCTAGCGGAAACACCGGGGAGCTGTTTTTT,CASSLSPSGNTGELFF
TRBV5-1,TRBJ1-4,NA,NA,TGCGCCAGCAGCGCAACAGGGTTGGGTGAAAAACTGTTTTTT,CASSATGLGEKLFF
TRBV7-9,TRBJ1-5,NA,NA,TGTTCCAGCAGCTTCTCAGGCAGCAATCAGCCCCAGCATTTT,CSSSFSGSNQPQHF
TRBV5-4,TRBJ1-2,NA,NA,TGTGCCAGCAGCTTGGGTCACAGGGATCGGTATGGCTACACCTTC,CASSLGHRDRYGYTF
TRBV5-1,TRBJ2-1,NA,TRBD2,TGCGCCAGCAGCCTCGGGGGGGGCCCTGAGCAGTTCTTC,CASSLGGGPEQFF
TRBV10-3,TRBJ2-7,few,NA,TGTGCCATCAGCCCCGGGCGGGACCTCTCCTACGAGCAGTACTTC,CAISPGRDLSYEQYF
TRBV7-3,TRBJ2-5,NA,NA,TGTGCCAGCAGCTTAATGATCCAGGAGACCCAGTACTTC,CASSLMIQETQYF
TRBV19,TRBJ2-1,NA,NA,TGTGCCAGTAGTCCCTGGACAGATTACAATGAGCAGTTCTTC,CASSPWTDYNEQFF
TRBV7-2,TRBJ2-7,medium-sized,TRBD2,TGTGCCAGCAGCTTAGAGGGTAGCGGGAGAACCTACGAGCAGTACTTC,CASSLEGSGRTYEQYF
TRBV5-4,TRBJ2-1,NA,TRBD2,TGTGCCAGCAGACCAGCGGGAGGGCGTTTCCACAATGAGCAGTTCTTC,CASRPAGGRFHNEQFF
TRBV15,TRBJ2-3,NA,TRBD2,TGTGCCACCAGCAGAGACCCCCCTAGCGGGAGTGATACGCAGTATTTT,CATSRDPPSGSDTQYF
TRBV6-4,TRBJ2-3,NA,NA,TGTGCCAGCAGTGCAGTCCCTCTCACAGATACGCAGTATTTT,CASSAVPLTDTQYF
TRBV5-4,TRBJ2-3,once,NA,TGTGCCAGCAGCTTGCTAGCGTTCACAGATACGCAGTATTTT,CASSLLAFTDTQYF
TRBV5-4,TRBJ2-5,NA,NA,TGTGCCAGCAGCTTGGCCCAGGAGACCCAGTACTTC,CASSLAQETQYF
TRBV29-1,TRBJ2-1,NA,TRBD2,TGCAGCGTTGAAGGGGGGACTAAGGCTGAGCAGTTCTTC,CSVEGGTKAEQFF
TRBV4-1,TRBJ2-1,NA,TRBD2,TGCGCCAGCAGCCAAGAAGCACTAGCGGGACCCTCGGCCTACAATGAGCAGTTCTTC,CASSQEALAGPSAYNEQFF
TRBV29-1,TRBJ1-1,NA,NA,TGCAGCTATTCTCAGGGCCGAAACACTGAAGCTTTCTTT,CSYSQGRNTEAFF
TRBV15,TRBJ2-5,NA,NA,TGTGCCACCAGCAGAGGGAGTAGAGAGACCCAGTACTTC,CATSRGSRETQYF
TRBV7-9,TRBJ1-2,NA,TRBD1,TGTGCCAGCAGCATGACAGGGGGCGCGGGCTACACCTTC,CASSMTGGAGYTF
TRBV27,TRBJ1-2,once,NA,TGTGCCAGCAGAGCGACAGGTTTGAATGGCTACACCTTC,CASRATGLNGYTF
TRBV18,TRBJ2-1,NA,NA,TGTGCCAGCTCACCCGTACAGGGTAATGAGCAGTTCTTC,CASSPVQGNEQFF
TRBV10-2,TRBJ2-3,NA,NA,TGCGCCAGCAGTGAGCCCTCCATGCTAGCGAGGTTTAATACGCAGTATTTT,CASSEPSMLARFNTQYF
TRBV7-3,TRBJ2-1,once,TRBD1,TGTGCCAGCAGCACCGGGACAGGGGGCTATAGTGAGCAGTTCTTC,CASSTGTGGYSEQFF
TRBV18,TRBJ2-7,NA,TRBD2,TGTGCCAGCTCACTCACGGGGGGGACCTCCTACGAGCAGTACTTC,CASSLTGGTSYEQYF
TRBV10-1,TRBJ2-2,NA,TRBD2,TGCGCCAGCAGTGAACGGGTTTGGGGTCTAGCGGGAGGAAGGACCGGGGAGCTGTTTTTT,CASSERVWGLAGGRTGELFF
TRBV20-1,TRBJ2-3,NA,NA,TGCAGTGCTAGAGGAGAAGTTACGCAGTATTTT,CSARGEVTQYF
TRBV27,TRBJ1-5,NA,NA,TGTGCCAGCAGTTTAGGGCACGGTTGGGGCAGCAATCAGCCCCAGCATTTT,CASSLGHGWGSNQPQHF
TRBV11-2,TRBJ2-5,NA,NA,TGTGCCAGCAGCTTACATCGGGGTAGCGAGACCCAGTACTTC,CASSLHRGSETQYF
TRBV7-3,TRBJ2-1,NA,NA,TGTGCCAGCAGCTTAGTGGGGCCTGGGGATGAGCAGTTCTTC,CASSLVGPGDEQFF
TRBV27,TRBJ2-7,NA,NA,TGTGCCAGCAGTTTCGACAAAACCTACGAGCAGTACTTC,CASSFDKTYEQYF
TRBV6-1,TRBJ2-5,NA,NA,TGTGCCAGCACCGAGGGAAGAGGGGAGACCCAGTACTTC,CASTEGRGETQYF
TRBV25-1,TRBJ2-3,NA,NA,TGTGCCAGCAGTGAACAGGAGGGGTCAGATACGCAGTATTTT,CASSEQEGSDTQYF
TRBV9,TRBJ2-1,NA,NA,TGTGCCAGCAGCGTCACCCTAGCATACAATGAGCAGTTCTTC,CASSVTLAYNEQFF
TRBV7-2,TRBJ2-7,NA,TRBD2,TGTGCCAGCACGGTACTAGCGGGAACAGTCGCGTACTTC,CASTVLAGTVAYF
TRBV5-8,TRBJ2-1,NA,TRBD2,TGTGCCAGCAGCTTGAGCGGGAGGCTGTACAATGAGCAGTTCTTC,CASSLSGRLYNEQFF
TRBV6-1,TRBJ2-2,few,NA,TGTGCCAGCAGGACAGACACCGGGGAGCTGTTTTTT,CASRTDTGELFF